These 26 T cell receptor beta chains came from one sample sequenced in a study of T cell responses to AZD1222 COVID-19 vaccine. Libraries were prepared by immunoSEQ multiplex PCR; TCRdb keeps only in-frame clonotypes and omits some of them. The table has 200,000 or so clones, around 86% seen once. This sample comprised peripheral blood, obtained on day 0 of MenACWY control vaccination. The receptors stem from an adult in good health.

The rearrangement links TRBV19 to TRBJ1-5; D may be TRBD1 (6 bases). Germline CDR1 is LNHDA and CDR2 is SQIVND (reference sequence). The V end was cut by 9 bases, the J end by 2 bases, with 17 bases between. The CDR3 sequence is 15 residues long. The CDR3 region has the DNA TGTGCCAGCAAGTTCCAGGCAGGGGGCAATCAGCCCCAGCATTTT. Its protein is CASKFQAGGNQPQHF.

The chain recombines TRBV7-3 with TRBJ2-3; D unresolved. There are 14 residues in the CDR3. Germline V CDR1 and CDR2: SGHTA, FQGTGA. V shed 4 bases and J shed 2 bases, with 10 bases lying between them. The CDR3 sequence: CASSSLSPTDTQYF. As DNA, the CDR3 is TGTGCCAGCAGCTCCCTCAGTCCCACAGATACGCAGTATTTT.

The chain links TRBV6-6 to TRBJ2-3; 8 bases match TRBD1. Germline lookup yields CDR1 MNHNY and CDR2 SVGAGI (reference sequence). Trimming cost V 2 bases and J 4 bases; bases outside gene matches: 5. The CDR3 extends over 15 amino acids. The CDR3 reads CASSYADRASDTQYF. The CDR3 DNA reads TGTGCCAGCAGTTACGCGGACAGGGCCTCAGATACGCAGTATTTT.

V gene TRBV10-3 combines with J gene TRBJ1-6; TRBD1 matches 8 bases. This CDR3 comprises 14 residues. Germline assignment: CDR1 ENHRY and CDR2 SYGVKD. V was clipped by 3 bases and J by 10 bases; unmatched bases: 5. The CDR3 sequence is CAISEDRGDSPLHF. Written as DNA, the CDR3 is TGTGCCATCAGTGAAGACAGGGGAGACTCACCCCTCCACTTT.

The V call is TRBV28, the J call TRBJ1-6; tentative D call: TRBD1 (5 bases). This CDR3 region has 11 residues. The V gene's germline CDR1 is MDHEN and CDR2 SYDVKM. Trimming took off 6 bases at V and 9 bases at J, with 6 bases between the two ends. The CDR3 DNA reads TGTGCCAGCAGGGGGCTTTCACCCCTCCACTTT. Protein sequence: CASRGLSPLHF.

The rearrangement links TRBV6-6 to TRBJ2-5, with D tentatively TRBD2 (6 bases). Germline V lookup: CDR1 MNHNY, CDR2 SVGAGI (reference sequence). V was cut by 6 bases and J by 2 bases, with 19 bases left in between. The CDR3 length is 16 residues. CDR3 in DNA: TGTGCCAGCAGCTCCCTTCCCTTGACTAGACAAGAGACCCAGTACTTC. It yields the protein CASSSLPLTRQETQYF.

V is TRBV7-8 and J is TRBJ2-7; a possible D gene is TRBD2 (5 bases). The CDR3 consists of 14 residues. V lost 1 base to trimming and J lost 0 bases, with 7 bases between them. Germline V CDR1 and CDR2: SGHVS, FQNEAQ. CDR3 nucleotide sequence: TGTGCCAGCAGCTTAGTTACTAGCTCCTACGAGCAGTACTTC. It codes for CASSLVTSSYEQYF. The full variable domain, completed using reference TRBV7-8 and TRBJ2-7, is GAGVSQSPRYKVAKRGQDVALRCDPISGHVSLFWYQQALGQGPEFLTYFQNEAQLDKSGLPSDRFFAERPEGSVSTLKIQRTQQEDSAVYLCASSLVTSSYEQYFGPGTRLTVT.

V is TRBV18 and J is TRBJ2-3, with 11 bases matching TRBD2. Germline lookup yields CDR1 KGHSH and CDR2 LQKENI. J lost 0 bases, V lost 3 bases, and 5 bases had no gene match. The CDR3 is 17 residues long. The CDR3 DNA is TGTGCCAGCTCACCCCGGACTAGCGGGTTCAGCACAGATACGCAGTATTTT. Translated, it gives CASSPRTSGFSTDTQYF.

In this sample, this clone turned up once. The chain recombines TRBV28 with TRBJ1-5, with D possibly TRBD1 on 5 matching bases. Deletions cut 5 bases from V and 4 bases from J, with 15 bases between. Germline V gene data show CDR1 as MDHEN and CDR2 as SYDVKM. The CDR3 is made up of 15 amino acids. The CDR3 loop is CASSPGGGENQPQHF. For the CDR3, the DNA is TGTGCCAGCAGTCCGGGGGGGGGTGAAAATCAGCCCCAGCATTTT.

This clone came up once. The V gene is TRBV27, the J gene TRBJ2-7; the D call may be TRBD1 or TRBD2 (5 bases each). The V and J ends lost 6 bases and 0 bases respectively, with 12 bases between them. CDR3 length equals 14 residues. The germline gives CDR1 MNHEY, CDR2 SMNVEV (reference sequence). The CDR3 DNA follows: TGTGCCAGCAGGCCATCAGGGAGCTCCTACGAGCAGTACTTC. Translating it yields CASRPSGSSYEQYF.

The chain links TRBV10-3 to TRBJ2-1; D possibly uses TRBD1 or TRBD2 (6 bases each). V was shortened by 6 bases and J by 5 bases, with 20 bases between the two germline ends. Germline CDR1 is ENHRY and CDR2 is SYGVKD. The CDR3 spans 16 residues. This CDR3 reads CAISSQMRDTNNEQFF. Written as DNA, the CDR3 is TGTGCCATCAGCAGCCAGATGCGGGACACTAACAATGAGCAGTTCTTC.

CDR3 amino acids: CASSLARGSTGQPQHF. DNA of the CDR3: TGTGCCAGCAGCTTAGCCAGGGGTTCAACCGGTCAGCCCCAGCATTTT. The V call is TRBV13, the J call TRBJ1-5, with D possibly matching TRBD1 (6 bases). V was clipped by 1 base and J by 6 bases, with 16 bases between them. Germline V gene data show CDR1 as PRHDT and CDR2 as FYEKMQ (reference sequence). CDR3 length: 16 residues.

The rearrangement joins TRBV7-2 to TRBJ2-7; 12 positions agree with TRBD1. The germline CDR1 and CDR2 sequences are SGHTA and FQGNSA. The J segment lost 3 bases and the V segment lost 4 bases, leaving 4 bases of the junction unmatched. The CDR3 length is 15 residues. The DNA of the CDR3 is TGTGCCAGCAGCTGGGGACAGGGGGCTTTCTACGAGCAGTACTTC. It translates to CASSWGQGAFYEQYF.

J is TRBJ2-7 and V is TRBV7-9, with 10 bases fitting TRBD2. The J segment lost 6 bases and the V segment lost 4 bases, leaving 9 bases of the junction unmatched. The CDR3 is 15 amino acids. Germline V gives CDR1 SEHNR, CDR2 FQNEAQ (reference sequence). The CDR3 sequence: CASSSWSSGGFEQYF. As DNA, the CDR3 is TGTGCCAGCAGCTCATGGTCTAGCGGGGGCTTCGAGCAGTACTTC.

V and J are TRBV9 and TRBJ1-6; a weak D match, TRBD1 (5 bases). CDR3 size: 15 residues. Germline-derived CDR1 and CDR2 are SGDLS and YYNGEE. Between the trimmed V and J ends, which lost 2 bases and 7 bases, there was a span of 13 bases. CDR3 in amino acids: CASSVTGTQNSPLHF. The CDR3 nucleotides read TGTGCCAGCAGCGTGACCGGGACCCAGAATTCACCCCTCCACTTT. The full variable domain, with the rest looked up from reference TRBV9 and TRBJ1-6, is DSGVTQTPKHLITATGQRVTLRCSPRSGDLSVYWYQQSLDQGLQFLIQYYNGEERAKGNILERFSAQQFPDLHSELNLSSLELGDSALYFCASSVTGTQNSPLHFGNGTRLTVT.

This clone is termed medium-sized. The V gene is TRBV9, the J gene TRBJ1-5, with TRBD1 matching 7 bases. The V gene end was trimmed by 4 bases and the J gene end by 7 bases; junction bases not matched to a gene: 5. The V gene's germline CDR1 is SGDLS and CDR2 YYNGEE. This CDR3 has 13 residues. Written as DNA, the CDR3 is TGTGCCAGCAGCACCCGACAGGGCCAGCCCCAGCATTTT. This sequence encodes CASSTRQGQPQHF. Filled out from reference TRBV9 and TRBJ1-5, the complete variable domain reads DSGVTQTPKHLITATGQRVTLRCSPRSGDLSVYWYQQSLDQGLQFLIQYYNGEERAKGNILERFSAQQFPDLHSELNLSSLELGDSALYFCASSTRQGQPQHFGDGTRLSIL.

The rearrangement links TRBV6-1 to TRBJ2-3, with 11 nucleotides matching TRBD2. This CDR3 spans 16 amino acids. CDR1 MNHNS and CDR2 SASEGT come from the germline V gene. J lost 2 bases, V lost 1 base, and 2 bases had no gene match. The CDR3 loop reads CASSEELAGATDTQYF. CDR3 bases: TGTGCCAGCAGTGAAGAACTAGCGGGGGCCACAGATACGCAGTATTTT.

This chain joins TRBV5-4 and TRBJ2-5, with 11 nucleotides matching TRBD2. The CDR3 spans 15 residues. The germline V gene has CDR1 SGHNT and CDR2 YYREEE (reference sequence). V gave up 4 bases and J gave up 3 bases; unmatched junction bases: 5. As DNA, the CDR3 is TGTGCCAGCAGCCGGGTGGGACTAGCGGAAGAGACCCAGTACTTC. Amino acids: CASSRVGLAEETQYF.

The gene calls are TRBV7-9 and TRBJ1-1; D not resolved. The CDR3 runs to 14 residues. Germline CDR1 SEHNR, CDR2 FQNEAQ (reference sequence). V dropped 7 bases and J dropped 1 base, with 13 bases sitting between them. The CDR3 nucleotides are TGTGCCAGCACCCCAACCCTTAAGAACACTGAAGCTTTCTTT. Translation: CASTPTLKNTEAFF.

The chain uses TRBV9 and TRBJ2-2, with D perhaps assigned TRBD1 or TRBD2 (6 bases each). From germline, CDR1 is SGDLS and CDR2 YYNGEE. V was pared by 0 bases and J by 3 bases, with 15 bases between. There are 17 residues in the CDR3. Here the CDR3 reads CASSVAARGAYTGELFF. The CDR3 bases are TGTGCCAGCAGCGTAGCCGCAAGGGGGGCCTACACCGGGGAGCTGTTTTTT.

The chain employs TRBV28 and TRBJ1-1; 9 positions match TRBD1. V dropped 2 bases and J dropped 8; count of bases not matched to a gene: 12. Per the germline V gene, CDR1 is MDHEN and CDR2 is SYDVKM. The CDR3 contains 16 residues. The CDR3 DNA is TGTGCCAGCAGTTTAAGTCCCCGGACAGGGGTTGTAGAAGCTTTCTTT. Encoded protein: CASSLSPRTGVVEAFF.

This clone was recorded a few times. V and J are TRBV5-5 and TRBJ2-7; D possibly corresponds to TRBD1 (6 bases). Germline CDR1 is SGHKS and CDR2 is YYEKEE (reference sequence). V lost 3 bases and J lost 7, with 20 bases in between. The length of the CDR3 is 15 residues. CDR3 DNA sequence: TGTGCCAGCAGCTCTCGACAGGACCTCCTCGCGGAGCAGTACTTC. Its translation: CASSSRQDLLAEQYF.

The chain uses TRBV19 and TRBJ1-1, with TRBD1 matching over 11 bases. CDR1 is LNHDA and CDR2 is SQIVND in the germline V gene (reference sequence). The CDR3 has 16 residues. J lost 6 bases, V lost 2 bases, and 8 bases had no gene match. CDR3 nucleotides: TGTGCCAGTAGTATATGGGGACAGGGGGAAAGTGCTGAAGCTTTCTTT. Translation gives CASSIWGQGESAEAFF. Using reference TRBV19 and TRBJ1-1 for the parts outside the CDR3, the full variable domain is DGGITQSPKYLFRKEGQNVTLSCEQNLNHDAMYWYRQDPGQGLRLIYYSQIVNDFQKGDIAEGYSVSREKKESFPLTVTSAQKNPTAFYLCASSIWGQGESAEAFFGQGTRLTVV.

In its sample, this clone was seen a few times. The CDR3 nucleotides read TGTGCCAGCAGCGTAGAAGAAGGAGCCTTAATGAACACTGAAGCTTTCTTT. As protein: CASSVEEGALMNTEAFF. The chain combines TRBV9 with TRBJ1-1; D gene uncertain. The germline V and J ends were trimmed by 0 bases and 0 bases, with 15 bases remaining between them. The CDR3 totals 17 residues. Per the germline V gene, CDR1 is SGDLS and CDR2 is YYNGEE.

The chain couples TRBV4-2 to TRBJ2-7; D gene uncertain. Germline lookup yields CDR1 LGHNA and CDR2 YNFKEQ. The CDR3 consists of 16 residues. V lost 0 bases and J 0 bases, leaving 12 bases between the germline ends. Here the CDR3 reads CASSQESTLSSYEQYF. The CDR3 DNA is TGTGCCAGCAGCCAAGAATCTACGCTGAGCTCCTACGAGCAGTACTTC.

The genes are TRBV19 and TRBJ2-3; D possibly matches TRBD1 or TRBD2 (7 bases each). With 3 bases removed from V and 6 bases from J, the gap between germline ends came to 22 bases. Per germline, CDR1 LNHDA and CDR2 SQIVND (reference sequence). This CDR3 region has 17 residues. The CDR3 DNA reads TGTGCCAGTAGTATGTGGGAGGGCAGGGGGAAAACGGATACGCAGTATTTT. Its protein is CASSMWEGRGKTDTQYF. Variable domain in full (rest from reference TRBV19 and TRBJ2-3): DGGITQSPKYLFRKEGQNVTLSCEQNLNHDAMYWYRQDPGQGLRLIYYSQIVNDFQKGDIAEGYSVSREKKESFPLTVTSAQKNPTAFYLCASSMWEGRGKTDTQYFGPGTRLTVL.